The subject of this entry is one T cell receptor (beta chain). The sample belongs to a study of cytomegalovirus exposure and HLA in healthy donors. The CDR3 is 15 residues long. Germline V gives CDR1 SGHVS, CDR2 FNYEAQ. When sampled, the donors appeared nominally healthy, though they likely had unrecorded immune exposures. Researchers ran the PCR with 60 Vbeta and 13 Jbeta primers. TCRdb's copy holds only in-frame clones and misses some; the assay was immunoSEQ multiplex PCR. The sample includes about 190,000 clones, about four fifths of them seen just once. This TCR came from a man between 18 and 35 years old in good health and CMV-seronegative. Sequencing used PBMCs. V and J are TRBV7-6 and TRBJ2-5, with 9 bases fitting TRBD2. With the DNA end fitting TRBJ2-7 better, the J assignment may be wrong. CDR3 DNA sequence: TGTGCCAGCAGCTCGACTAGCGGTAAAGGGTACGAGCAGTACTTC. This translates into CASSSTSGKGYEQYF.